This passage covers 20 T cell receptor beta chains from one sample sequenced in a study of T cell responses to AZD1222 COVID-19 vaccine. Here immunoSEQ multiplex PCR was the method, and the copy in TCRdb shows in-frame clones only, minus some. The profile shows 100,000 to 140,000 clones, about nine tenths of them singletons. Sequencing was performed on peripheral blood, taken 28 days after the second AZD1222 dose. These receptors were collected from an adult who received the AZD1222 COVID-19 vaccine.

The J gene is TRBJ2-2, the V gene TRBV11-2; D call uncertain. V was pared by 3 bases and J by 5 bases, with 4 bases between. Per the germline V gene, CDR1 is SGHAT and CDR2 is FQNNGV. CDR3 length: 12 residues. The DNA for the CDR3 is TGTGCCAGCAGCTTGGCAACCGGGGAGCTGTTTTTT. Translation: CASSLATGELFF.

For the CDR3, the DNA is TGTGCCAGCAGCGTAGCGGCAGGGGCACAAGGGGAAGGCTACACCTTC. Protein: CASSVAAGAQGEGYTF. The chain is built from TRBV9 and TRBJ1-2; a possible D gene is TRBD1 (6 bases). Trimming took off 0 bases at V and 8 bases at J, with 20 bases between the two ends. The CDR3 has 16 amino acids. Germline loops: CDR1 SGDLS, CDR2 YYNGEE.

The chain employs TRBV6-5 and TRBJ2-1; 9 bases match TRBD2. With 6 bases clipped from V and 4 bases from J, the junction kept 4 bases outside the gene matches. This CDR3 spans 14 amino acids. The germline V gene encodes CDR1 MNHEY and CDR2 SVGAGI. CDR3 sequence reads: CASSTSGRYNEQFF. The CDR3 DNA is TGTGCCAGCAGCACTAGCGGGCGTTACAATGAGCAGTTCTTC.

The chain links TRBV7-3 to TRBJ2-2, with D tentatively TRBD2 (6 bases). The germline gives CDR1 SGHTA, CDR2 FQGTGA. The CDR3 runs 16 residues. The V end lost 1 base, the J end lost 5 bases, and 14 bases lay between the germline ends. CDR3 sequence (DNA): TGTGCCAGCAGCTTAATGGTCGGGACTCTTACCGGGGAGCTGTTTTTT. Amino acids: CASSLMVGTLTGELFF. Combining the CDR3 with reference TRBV7-3 and TRBJ2-2 gives the whole variable domain GAGVSQTPSNKVTEKGKYVELRCDPISGHTALYWYRQSLGQGPEFLIYFQGTGAADDSGLPNDRFFAVRPEGSVSTLKIQRTERGDSAVYLCASSLMVGTLTGELFFGEGSRLTVL.

The chain links TRBV6-5 to TRBJ1-1; TRBD1 might be the D (5 bases). V was trimmed by 8 bases and J by 7 bases, leaving 11 bases between them. There are 11 residues in the CDR3. Germline V gene data show CDR1 as MNHEY and CDR2 as SVGAGI. This chain's CDR3 is CASLGVNEAFF. The CDR3 DNA is TGTGCCAGCCTAGGGGTTAATGAAGCTTTCTTT.

This sequence joins TRBV11-2 and TRBJ2-3, with 7 bases lining up with TRBD1. Germline CDR1 is SGHAT and CDR2 is FQNNGV. This CDR3 spans 15 amino acids. V was pared by 5 bases and J by 5 bases, with 10 bases of the junction left unmatched. The CDR3 nucleotides are TGTGCCAGCAGCGCCCAACAGGGGTCGGGAGATACGCAGTATTTT. Translation gives CASSAQQGSGDTQYF.

As concerns this clone: Possible read error: a much larger clone is one base away. This CDR3 is also generated by other DNA sequences in the sample. The rearrangement links TRBV4-1 to TRBJ1-4; no firm D call. CDR1 is MGHRA, CDR2 YSYEKL, per germline. Between the trimmed V and J ends, which lost 1 base and 8 bases, there was a span of 5 bases. The CDR3 loop spans 12 amino acids. The CDR3 sequence: CASSQGLEKLFF. CDR3 bases: TGCGCCAGCAGCCAAGGTTTAGAAAAACTGTTTTTT.

In its sample, this clone was seen once. The rearrangement links TRBV19 to TRBJ1-1; D remains unclear. Germline assignment: CDR1 LNHDA and CDR2 SQIVND (reference sequence). Deletions cut 2 bases from V and 1 base from J, with 8 bases between. CDR3 length equals 14 residues. The CDR3, as DNA: TGTGCCAGTAGTATAATTCCCGGGAACACTGAAGCTTTCTTT. It codes for CASSIIPGNTEAFF.

The V and J genes are TRBV5-1 and TRBJ1-3; unclear D gene. Trimming took off 0 bases at V and 4 bases at J, with 8 bases between the two ends. In germline, CDR1 is SGHRS, CDR2 YFSETQ. This CDR3 comprises 14 residues. In DNA, the CDR3 is TGCGCCAGCAGCTTGGGGGATGCGGGAAACACCATATATTTT. It codes for CASSLGDAGNTIYF.

This chain uses TRBV13 with TRBJ1-1, with 8 bases lining up with TRBD1. Germline loops: CDR1 PRHDT, CDR2 FYEKMQ (reference sequence). The CDR3 covers 16 residues. V trimming: 6 bases; J trimming: 3 bases; junction bases outside the gene matches: 12. The CDR3 DNA reads as TGTGCCAGCAGTTCTCCACAGGGGGGGGTACACACTGAAGCTTTCTTT. Translated: CASSSPQGGVHTEAFF.

This chain links TRBV20-1 with TRBJ1-1; D gene unclear. The germline V gene encodes CDR1 DFQATT and CDR2 SNEGSKA (reference sequence). CDR3 length: 15 residues. Trimming removed 3 bases from V and 0 bases from J, with 14 bases in between. The CDR3 sequence: CSASGSSKMNTEAFF. The CDR3 region has the DNA TGCAGTGCTAGTGGTAGTTCTAAGATGAACACTGAAGCTTTCTTT.

The chain carries TRBV6-4 and TRBJ2-6; D is perhaps TRBD1 (5 bases). From germline, CDR1 is MRHNA and CDR2 SNTAGT. The CDR3 length is 15 residues. V lost 6 bases to trimming and J lost 3 bases, with 12 bases between them. The CDR3 DNA reads TGTGCCAGCAGCGCAGGGTTACTTGGGGCCAACGTCCTGACTTTC. Translating gives CASSAGLLGANVLTF.

The chain employs TRBV5-5 and TRBJ2-7; D uncertain. Per germline, CDR1 SGHKS and CDR2 YYEKEE (reference sequence). The CDR3 contains 13 residues. Trimming took 4 bases from V and 4 from J, leaving 12 bases between them. The CDR3 spells CASSPNGDYEQYF. The DNA of the CDR3 is TGTGCCAGCAGCCCAAATGGGGATTACGAGCAGTACTTC.

The V and J genes are TRBV30 and TRBJ2-7; possibly TRBD1 for D (6 bases). The germline V and J ends were trimmed by 3 bases and 0 bases, with 12 bases remaining between them. There are 14 residues in the CDR3. Germline V gene data show CDR1 as GTSNPN and CDR2 as SVGIG (reference sequence). CDR3 DNA sequence: TGTGCCTGGAGATATGGGGGCGGCTCCTACGAGCAGTACTTC. Amino acids: CAWRYGGGSYEQYF.

V usage is TRBV2 and J usage is TRBJ1-5, with D maybe TRBD1 (5 bases). Germline values: CDR1 SNHLY, CDR2 FYNNEI. CDR3 length equals 13 residues. The V end lost 8 bases, the J end lost 6 bases, and 14 bases lay between the germline ends. CDR3 nucleotide sequence: TGTGCCAGCGTGAGGGGCCCTAGTCAGCCCCAGCATTTT. Translated, it gives CASVRGPSQPQHF.

The chain is built from TRBV20-1 and TRBJ2-7, with a possible D match to TRBD2 (5 bases). The CDR3 spans 11 residues. Per the germline V gene, CDR1 is DFQATT and CDR2 is SNEGSKA (reference sequence). The V and J ends lost 3 bases and 4 bases respectively, with 7 bases between them. The CDR3, as DNA: TGCAGTGCTAGCGTAGCGTACGAGCAGTACTTC. It codes for CSASVAYEQYF.

The V call is TRBV6-5, the J call TRBJ2-1, with TRBD2 as a possible D gene (6 bases). In germline, CDR1 is MNHEY, CDR2 SVGAGI. The CDR3 extends over 13 amino acids. V was trimmed by 6 bases and J by 3 bases, leaving 9 bases between them. The CDR3 protein is CASRGRNYNEQFF. For the CDR3, the DNA is TGTGCCAGCAGGGGGAGGAACTACAATGAGCAGTTCTTC.

CDR3 residues: CASSLLGGLDEQFF. The CDR3 DNA reads as TGTGCCAGCAGCTTGCTGGGGGGGTTGGATGAGCAGTTCTTC. This chain joins TRBV5-4 and TRBJ2-1, with 7 bases lining up with TRBD2. The CDR3 has 14 residues. J lost 8 bases, V lost 1 base, and 6 bases had no gene match. Germline CDR1 and CDR2: SGHNT and YYREEE (reference sequence).

V and J are TRBV12-3 or TRBV12-4 and TRBJ1-2; the D is unclear. The CDR3 has 13 amino acids. V was trimmed by 3 bases and J by 8 bases, leaving 13 bases between them. The CDR3 region has the DNA TGTGCCAGCAGTTTCGGCGGCCTGCTGGGCTACACCTTC. Translating gives CASSFGGLLGYTF.

This chain links TRBV30 with TRBJ2-1; TRBD2 is a possible D gene (5 bases). The CDR3 has 13 residues. V lost 1 base to trimming and J lost 9 bases, with 13 bases between them. Looked up from germline, CDR1 is GTSNPN and CDR2 is SVGIG (reference sequence). DNA for the CDR3: TGTGCCTGGAGTGACGGGGTGAGTGGTGAGCAGTTCTTC. Its translation is CAWSDGVSGEQFF.